A selection of T cell receptor beta chains follows, all from one sample in a study of blood T cell repertoires in COVID-19. The data were produced by immunoSEQ multiplex PCR, yet TCRdb's version contains in-frame clones alone and is incomplete. This repertoire shows approximately 160,000 clones, roughly 80% found once; its top ten account for more than 3%. Sequenced material: peripheral blood. These receptors came from a woman of 80 years or more with acute or convalescent COVID-19. CDR3s include the opening cysteine and the closing phenylalanine or tryptophan. The order of the fields is V gene, clone size, J gene, D gene, CDR3 protein, CDR3 DNA. The D gene is left open where the match is weak. Clone sizes are given selectively: once, few, many, or a class where the clone is expanded.

>TRBV4-3|.|TRBJ1-4|TRBD1
CASSQDAGQTEKLFF
TGCGCCAGCAGCCAAGACGCGGGACAGACTGAAAAACTGTTTTTT
>TRBV6-5|.|TRBJ1-5|.
CASSYGSGGNQPQHF
TGTGCCAGCAGTTACGGCTCCGGGGGAAATCAGCCCCAGCATTTT
>TRBV27|.|TRBJ2-2|.
CASSASHPTLTGELFF
TGTGCCAGCAGCGCCTCCCACCCCACTCTCACCGGGGAGCTGTTTTTT
>TRBV6-5|.|TRBJ2-4|.
CASRRDPLSKNIQYF
TGTGCCAGCAGGCGGGACCCCCTAAGCAAAAACATTCAGTACTTC
>TRBV29-1|once|TRBJ2-3|TRBD2
CSVEDPPERLAVSTDTQYF
TGCAGCGTTGAAGATCCCCCTGAAAGGCTAGCGGTTAGCACAGATACGCAGTATTTT
>TRBV9|.|TRBJ2-1|.
CASSPRLGGNNEQFF
TGTGCCAGCAGCCCGCGACTAGGTGGGAACAATGAGCAGTTCTTC
>TRBV4-2|.|TRBJ1-6|.
CASSHHPWGDNSPLHF
TGTGCCAGCAGCCACCACCCTTGGGGGGACAATTCACCCCTCCACTTT
>TRBV5-6|few|TRBJ1-2|TRBD1
CASSLTGTGHEGYTF
TGTGCCAGCAGCTTAACCGGGACAGGGCATGAGGGCTACACCTTC
>TRBV6-1|few|TRBJ1-4|.
CASSEARGGVEKLFF
TGTGCCAGCAGTGAAGCGAGAGGGGGGGTTGAAAAACTGTTTTTT
>TRBV2|.|TRBJ2-7|.
CASATTFYEQYF
TGTGCCAGCGCCACGACATTCTACGAGCAGTACTTC
>TRBV30|.|TRBJ1-1|.
CAWSKGEVEAFF
TGTGCCTGGAGCAAAGGGGAGGTTGAAGCTTTCTTT